The subject of this entry is one T cell receptor (beta chain). The antigen is undetermined. One entry per CDR3 protein results from TCRdb running MiXCR on the 5' RACE reads. The sample gives about 890,000 distinct CDR3 sequences, over 9% of which show up once; about 1.5% is in the top ten. This entry is derived from a study of identical twins. Study findings and constraints: Cord blood's abundant beta clonotypes had fewer insertions, unlike memory repertoires. Its conclusions, products of cross-sectional statistical analysis, did not come from following the same donors. Part of the zero-insertion signal could reflect confounding by invariant MAIT and iNKT cells.

Looked up from germline, CDR1 is SEHNR and CDR2 is FQNEAQ (reference sequence). Trimming removed 4 bases from V and 5 bases from J; junction bases left unmatched: 8. This CDR3 is built from 15 residues. This sample was also put to use in a study of yellow fever vaccine responses in identical twins.

J is TRBJ2-1 and V is TRBV7-9; 7 bases line up with TRBD1. The origin of this receptor is a woman younger than 30 in good health. Sequencing was performed on PBMCs. The CDR3, as DNA: TGTGCCAGCAGCTCCCTCAGGGGGAGAGACAATGAGCAGTTCTTC. Protein: CASSSLRGRDNEQFF.